This TCR beta chain was documented in a study of blood T cell repertoires in COVID-19. Study-wide context: In each case, the material was cDNA or gDNA derived from T cells, B-cell-depleted T cells, or PBMCs.

In the study's own analysis: Reference gene primer amplification yielded estimated nucleated cell counts. Sequenced by immunoSEQ multiplex PCR; TCRdb stores in-frame clones only, minus some. Clonal size and the V and J genes are those of that table, whereas D and trimming came from the DNA. Among about 430,000 clones, approximately 90% were seen once, and the ten largest hold 0.8% to 1%. One Seattle source followed patients from active infection through their disease course. Sequencing was carried out using peripheral blood. The source is a man between 18 and 29 years old with COVID-19, enrolled during active disease.

The CDR3 DNA follows: TGTGCCAGTAGTATCGACAGGAGAAGTGAAAAACTGTTTTTT. Amino acids: CASSIDRRSEKLFF. J is TRBJ1-4 and V is TRBV19, with a weak D call TRBD1 (6 bases). The CDR3 spans 14 residues. Trimming left V 3 bases short and J 7 bases short, with 12 bases between. Looked up from germline, CDR1 is LNHDA and CDR2 is SQIVND (reference sequence).